The 14 T cell receptor beta chains below come from one sample, sequenced in a study of blood T cell repertoires in COVID-19. Sequencing used immunoSEQ multiplex PCR; TCRdb keeps in-frame clones, though not all of them. The sample lists about 260,000 clones; 80% to 90% were seen once. The sample consisted of peripheral blood. Receptors originate from a woman in her 70s with COVID-19, enrolled during active disease.

CDR3 region: CASSYPPSGRVWAYEQYF. CDR3 DNA: TGTGCCAGCAGTTACCCCCCTAGCGGGAGGGTTTGGGCCTACGAGCAGTACTTC. This chain connects TRBV6-2 or TRBV6-3 to TRBJ2-7, with 12 nucleotides matching TRBD2. Losses at the gene ends were 2 bases for V and 2 bases for J; bases not matched to a gene: 10. The germline V gene has CDR1 MNHEY and CDR2 SVGEGT. The length of the CDR3 is 18 residues.

The chain combines TRBV28 with TRBJ2-7; 14 nucleotides agree with TRBD2. The CDR3 spans 17 residues. CDR1 and CDR2 from the germline V gene are MDHEN and SYDVKM. V lost 1 base, J lost 6 bases, and 8 bases stayed unmatched. CDR3 sequence: CASSLFQGLAGVSEQYF. CDR3 nucleotide sequence: TGTGCCAGCAGTTTATTCCAGGGACTAGCGGGAGTTTCCGAGCAGTACTTC. Full variable domain (outside the CDR3, taken from reference TRBV28 and TRBJ2-7): DVKVTQSSRYLVKRTGEKVFLECVQDMDHENMFWYRQDPGLGLRLIYFSYDVKMKEKGDIPEGYSVSREKKERFSLILESASTNQTSMYLCASSLFQGLAGVSEQYFGPGTRLTVT.

The chain employs TRBV2 and TRBJ2-3, with D possibly matching TRBD2 (6 bases). V was trimmed by 7 bases and J by 5 bases, leaving 10 bases between them. The CDR3 runs to 12 residues. Germline CDR1 reads SNHLY; CDR2 reads FYNNEI. CDR3 loop: CASILGGDTQYF. CDR3 in DNA: TGTGCCAGCATCTTGGGGGGAGATACGCAGTATTTT.

The V call is TRBV6-5, the J call TRBJ2-3, with TRBD1 matching over 8 bases. CDR1 is MNHEY, CDR2 SVGAGI, per germline. V lost 6 bases, J lost 6 bases, and 11 bases stayed unmatched. The CDR3 covers 15 residues. DNA of the CDR3: TGTGCCAGCAGCCACCCGGACAGGGCCTCGGATACGCAGTATTTT. Protein sequence: CASSHPDRASDTQYF.

The V gene is TRBV27, the J gene TRBJ2-5, with 12 bases that match TRBD2. Per the germline V gene, CDR1 is MNHEY and CDR2 is SMNVEV (reference sequence). The CDR3 runs 16 residues. V was clipped by 4 bases and J by 1 base; unmatched bases: 4. The DNA for the CDR3 is TGTGCCAGCAGTTCCGGGACTAGCGGGCCCCAAGAGACCCAGTACTTC. The encoded protein is CASSSGTSGPQETQYF.

This rearrangement joins TRBV2 to TRBJ2-1; the match to TRBD1 covers 7 bases. After removal of 10 bases from V and 4 bases from J, the junction contained 4 bases not matched to a gene. CDR3 length: 12 residues. Germline V gene data show CDR1 as SNHLY and CDR2 as FYNNEI. Here the CDR3 DNA reads TGTGCCATACAGGGACAGTACAATGAGCAGTTCTTC. Translation: CAIQGQYNEQFF.

The rearrangement joins TRBV5-1 to TRBJ2-1; D is perhaps TRBD2 (5 bases). V lost 4 bases, J lost 6 bases, and 14 bases lay in between. The CDR3 runs to 14 residues. Germline-derived CDR1 and CDR2 are SGHRS and YFSETQ. CDR3 bases: TGCGCCAGCAGCCCCGTGGACTCCGGCAATGAGCAGTTCTTC. Translation gives CASSPVDSGNEQFF. The full variable domain, rest sourced from reference TRBV5-1 and TRBJ2-1, is KAGVTQTPRYLIKTRGQQVTLSCSPISGHRSVSWYQQTPGQGLQFLFEYFSETQRNKGNFPGRFSGRQFSNSRSEMNVSTLELGDSALYLCASSPVDSGNEQFFGPGTRLTVL.

The rearrangement links TRBV9 to TRBJ1-1; tentative D call: TRBD1 (5 bases). Trimming removed 3 bases from V and 3 bases from J, with 9 bases in between. The CDR3 runs 13 residues. Germline lookup yields CDR1 SGDLS and CDR2 YYNGEE. The DNA for the CDR3 is TGTGCCAGCAGCGCCGGGACTTACACTGAAGCTTTCTTT. Translation: CASSAGTYTEAFF. The full variable domain, rest sourced from reference TRBV9 and TRBJ1-1, is DSGVTQTPKHLITATGQRVTLRCSPRSGDLSVYWYQQSLDQGLQFLIQYYNGEERAKGNILERFSAQQFPDLHSELNLSSLELGDSALYFCASSAGTYTEAFFGQGTRLTVV.

V usage is TRBV7-9 and J usage is TRBJ1-2, with a tentative D call TRBD1 (5 bases). V was cut by 5 bases and J by 4 bases, with 14 bases left in between. The germline V gene encodes CDR1 SEHNR and CDR2 FQNEAQ (reference sequence). The length of the CDR3 is 14 residues. The CDR3, as DNA: TGTGCCAGCAGCCCCGGAGGGGCCGGCTATGGCTACACCTTC. Translation: CASSPGGAGYGYTF.

The chain recombines TRBV4-3 with TRBJ1-4; D gene unclear. The CDR3 loop spans 11 amino acids. In germline, CDR1 is LGHNA, CDR2 YSLEER. V was pared by 1 base and J by 13 bases, with 7 bases between. The chain's CDR3 is CASSQGRGLFF. As DNA, the CDR3 is TGCGCCAGCAGCCAAGGTCGGGGACTGTTTTTT.

V and J are TRBV19 and TRBJ1-5; a weak D match, TRBD1 (6 bases). The V and J ends lost 1 base and 5 bases respectively, with 12 bases between them. Germline V gives CDR1 LNHDA, CDR2 SQIVND (reference sequence). This CDR3 spans 15 amino acids. The CDR3 loop reads CASSIVGTPDQPQHF. CDR3 sequence (DNA): TGTGCCAGTAGTATAGTAGGGACACCGGATCAGCCCCAGCATTTT.

V usage is TRBV7-2 and J usage is TRBJ2-1, with TRBD2 matching 12 bases. Germline V lookup: CDR1 SGHTA, CDR2 FQGNSA. The CDR3 is made up of 16 amino acids. The V and J ends lost 2 bases and 3 bases, in that order; junction bases with no gene match: 2. The CDR3 loop is CASSLPGLAGYNEQFF. The CDR3 nucleotides are TGTGCCAGCAGCTTACCGGGACTAGCGGGCTACAATGAGCAGTTCTTC.

This chain joins TRBV5-6 and TRBJ1-2; 7 nucleotides agree with TRBD1. Germline V gene data show CDR1 as SGHDT and CDR2 as YYEEEE. Germline trimming cut 5 bases from V and 0 bases from J; bases unmatched to any gene: 7. This CDR3 comprises 15 residues. CDR3 loop: CASSDPGTANYGYTF. As DNA, the CDR3 is TGTGCCAGCAGTGACCCTGGGACAGCTAACTATGGCTACACCTTC.

The chain has TRBV3-1 (or the pseudogene TRBV3-2) and TRBJ1-4; D remains unclear. Trimming pared 2 bases from V and 3 bases from J, leaving 7 bases between. The CDR3 runs to 14 residues. The V gene's germline CDR1 is LGHDT and CDR2 YNNKEL (reference sequence). This CDR3 reads CASSQFSANEKLFF. The CDR3 nucleotides read TGTGCCAGCAGCCAATTCTCAGCTAATGAAAAACTGTTTTTT.